Presented here are 22 T cell receptor beta chains from one specimen sequenced in a study of blood T cell repertoires in COVID-19. The table came from immunoSEQ multiplex PCR; TCRdb's copy has only in-frame clones and leaves some out. Of 150,000 or so clones listed, roughly 80% are singletons. Sequencing was performed on peripheral blood. Receptors were obtained from a woman of 80 years or more with acute or convalescent COVID-19.

This CDR3 is CASSSPNSPLGYTF. The CDR3 DNA is TGTGCCAGCAGCTCTCCTAACTCCCCTTTGGGCTACACCTTC. The chain joins TRBV7-2 to TRBJ1-2; D uncertain. The ends were cut back, 4 bases at V and 8 bases at J, with 17 bases in the middle. There are 14 residues in the CDR3. The V gene's germline CDR1 is SGHTA and CDR2 FQGNSA.

The chain recombines TRBV20-1 with TRBJ2-3; D gene unclear. V was trimmed by 4 bases and J by 6 bases, leaving 8 bases between them. The V gene's germline CDR1 is DFQATT and CDR2 SNEGSKA (reference sequence). The CDR3 loop spans 11 amino acids. The CDR3 here is CSATFSDTQYF. The CDR3 bases are TGCAGTGCTACTTTTTCGGATACGCAGTATTTT.

This chain connects TRBV5-6 to TRBJ2-1; tentative D call: TRBD1 (6 bases). V dropped 7 bases and J dropped 0 bases, with 20 bases sitting between them. The CDR3 runs to 17 residues. The germline V gene has CDR1 SGHDT and CDR2 YYEEEE. The CDR3 protein is CASLPTVRGGSYNEQFF. The CDR3 DNA is TGTGCCAGCCTCCCAACCGTGCGAGGGGGCTCCTACAATGAGCAGTTCTTC.

This clone was seen a few times. The genes are TRBV5-1 and TRBJ1-5; D possibly corresponds to TRBD1 (6 bases). Germline loops: CDR1 SGHRS, CDR2 YFSETQ. Trimming pared 0 bases from V and 9 bases from J, leaving 13 bases between. This CDR3 is 14 amino acids long. The CDR3 DNA is TGCGCCAGCAGCTTGGGAGGGGGTACGGGGCCCCAGCATTTT. Protein: CASSLGGGTGPQHF.

The chain links TRBV4-3 to TRBJ1-2, with 8 nucleotides matching TRBD1. The CDR3 contains 14 residues. CDR1 is LGHNA, CDR2 YSLEER, per germline. V shed 4 bases and J 5 bases; nucleotides not matched to a gene: 6. CDR3 in amino acids: CASSRDRGLYGYTF. In DNA, the CDR3 is TGCGCCAGCAGCCGAGACAGGGGCCTATATGGCTACACCTTC.

V and J are TRBV9 and TRBJ2-3, with unresolved D. The germline CDR1 and CDR2 sequences are SGDLS and YYNGEE. V was trimmed by 3 bases and J by 2 bases, leaving 7 bases between them. The length of the CDR3 is 13 residues. The CDR3 spells CASSEQHTDTQYF. In DNA, the CDR3 is TGTGCCAGCAGCGAACAGCACACAGATACGCAGTATTTT.

This chain joins TRBV7-9 and TRBJ2-3; 9 nucleotides match TRBD2. Germline values: CDR1 SEHNR, CDR2 FQNEAQ (reference sequence). The CDR3 sequence is 15 residues long. V shed 1 base and J 6 bases; nucleotides not matched to a gene: 5. The CDR3 DNA is TGTGCCAGCAGCTTAGTAAGGGCGGGGGGGGATACGCAGTATTTT. Translating gives CASSLVRAGGDTQYF.

This chain uses TRBV11-2 with TRBJ1-6, with 9 bases lining up with TRBD1. Germline assignment: CDR1 SGHAT and CDR2 FQNNGV. This CDR3 spans 15 amino acids. The V segment lost 1 base and the J segment 9 bases; nucleotides outside the gene matches: 4. CDR3 sequence: CASSLAGQGGSPLHF. DNA for the CDR3: TGTGCCAGCAGCTTAGCGGGACAGGGCGGTTCACCCCTCCACTTT. The full variable domain, completed using reference TRBV11-2 and TRBJ1-6, is EAGVAQSPRYKIIEKRQSVAFWCNPISGHATLYWYQQILGQGPKLLIQFQNNGVVDDSQLPKDRFSAERLKGVDSTLKIQPAKLEDSAVYLCASSLAGQGGSPLHFGNGTRLTVT.

The chain couples TRBV4-1 to TRBJ1-1; D gene unclear. Trimming left V 1 base short and J 2 bases short, with 11 bases between. The CDR3 contains 15 residues. Germline V gives CDR1 MGHRA, CDR2 YSYEKL. DNA of the CDR3: TGCGCCAGCAGCCAAGGGAGCAATGGCAACACTGAAGCTTTCTTT. Encoded protein: CASSQGSNGNTEAFF.

The V call is TRBV7-9, the J call TRBJ1-1; 9 bases fit TRBD1. The CDR3 extends over 14 amino acids. Germline V gene sequence: CDR1 SEHNR, CDR2 FQNEAQ (reference sequence). The ends lost 4 bases at V and 4 bases at J; junction bases unmatched: 4. For the CDR3, the DNA is TGTGCCAGCAGCTCACAGGGGGCTGCCACTGAAGCTTTCTTT. Translated: CASSSQGAATEAFF.

The J gene is TRBJ2-3, the V gene TRBV7-3; no clear D. This CDR3 is built from 14 residues. Germline-derived CDR1 and CDR2 are SGHTA and FQGTGA. Trimming took 5 bases from V and 1 from J, leaving 10 bases between them. The CDR3 protein is CASSPQTGTDTQYF. The CDR3 DNA is TGTGCCAGCAGCCCCCAAACTGGCACAGATACGCAGTATTTT.

The rearrangement links TRBV5-1 to TRBJ2-3, with TRBD1 matching over 9 bases. The CDR3 consists of 15 residues. The trim removed 4 bases at V and 2 bases at J, leaving 5 bases unmatched. Germline CDR1 is SGHRS and CDR2 is YFSETQ. Here the CDR3 DNA reads TGCGCCAGCAGCCCAGACAGGGGGGACACAGATACGCAGTATTTT. It encodes CASSPDRGDTDTQYF. Complete variable domain (other parts from reference TRBV5-1 and TRBJ2-3): KAGVTQTPRYLIKTRGQQVTLSCSPISGHRSVSWYQQTPGQGLQFLFEYFSETQRNKGNFPGRFSGRQFSNSRSEMNVSTLELGDSALYLCASSPDRGDTDTQYFGPGTRLTVL.

This CDR3 reads CASSRGLAGQETQYF. CDR3 sequence (DNA): TGCGCCAGCAGCCGAGGACTAGCGGGGCAAGAGACCCAGTACTTC. This chain connects TRBV4-1 to TRBJ2-5; 12 bases agree with TRBD2. Germline CDR1 and CDR2: MGHRA and YSYEKL. This CDR3 contains 15 residues. Trimming cost V 4 bases and J 2 bases; bases outside gene matches: 2.

In nucleotides, the CDR3 is TGTGCCAGCAGCAGACTAGCGGGGGGCCCTAATGAGCAGTTCTTC. Its protein is CASSRLAGGPNEQFF. This rearrangement joins TRBV7-9 to TRBJ2-1; 13 bases are a match to TRBD2. Germline V gives CDR1 SEHNR, CDR2 FQNEAQ (reference sequence). J gave up 7 bases and V 5 bases, and 5 bases lay outside the gene matches. The CDR3 contains 15 residues.

The chain is built from TRBV18 and TRBJ1-2, with D hard to call. Trimming removed 3 bases at V and 1 base at J, with 15 bases between. Germline CDR1 reads KGHSH; CDR2 reads LQKENI. This CDR3 region has 16 residues. CDR3 sequence reads: CASSPSGRAINYGYTF. The CDR3 region has the DNA TGTGCCAGCTCACCCTCGGGGAGGGCCATTAACTATGGCTACACCTTC.

The chain employs TRBV11-2 and TRBJ1-6, with 7 bases identical to TRBD1. The CDR3 totals 12 residues. Germline V gives CDR1 SGHAT, CDR2 FQNNGV. V gave up 4 bases and J gave up 13 bases; unmatched junction bases: 4. The CDR3 region has the DNA TGTGCCAGCAGCTCATCAGGGGGGCCCCTCCACTTT. Translated, it gives CASSSSGGPLHF.

The chain joins TRBV9 to TRBJ2-1, with D maybe TRBD2 (7 bases). Trimming pared 3 bases from V and 0 bases from J, leaving 13 bases between. Germline loops: CDR1 SGDLS, CDR2 YYNGEE. The CDR3 loop spans 16 amino acids. The chain's CDR3 is CASSGGRGSSYNEQFF. For the CDR3, the DNA is TGTGCCAGCAGCGGGGGGCGGGGGAGCTCCTACAATGAGCAGTTCTTC.

This rearrangement joins TRBV19 to TRBJ2-2; TRBD2 matches 11 bases. From germline, CDR1 is LNHDA and CDR2 SQIVND (reference sequence). The CDR3 has 18 amino acids. Trimming removed 3 bases from V and 1 base from J; junction bases left unmatched: 7. CDR3: CASSILAGGPLNTGELFF. The CDR3 DNA sequence: TGTGCCAGTAGTATCCTAGCGGGGGGCCCCCTGAACACCGGGGAGCTGTTTTTT. The whole variable domain, remainder taken from reference TRBV19 and TRBJ2-2, is DGGITQSPKYLFRKEGQNVTLSCEQNLNHDAMYWYRQDPGQGLRLIYYSQIVNDFQKGDIAEGYSVSREKKESFPLTVTSAQKNPTAFYLCASSILAGGPLNTGELFFGEGSRLTVL.

This chain connects TRBV27 to TRBJ1-6; 7 bases fit TRBD1. CDR1 is MNHEY, CDR2 SMNVEV, per germline (reference sequence). The junction had 12 bases not matched to a gene; V was cut back by 7 bases and J by 9 bases. CDR3 length: 15 amino acids. The CDR3 coding sequence is TGTGCCAGCACCCTAGAGGGGGCAGGGCGTTCACCCCTCCACTTT. Its protein product is CASTLEGAGRSPLHF.

This sequence joins TRBV5-4 and TRBJ2-1; TRBD1 is a possible D gene (6 bases). V was clipped by 3 bases and J by 7 bases, with 11 bases between them. Germline CDR1 SGHNT, CDR2 YYREEE (reference sequence). This CDR3 is 13 amino acids long. CDR3 residues: CASSSPGTNEQFF. CDR3 DNA: TGTGCCAGCAGCTCCCCCGGGACAAATGAGCAGTTCTTC.

CDR3 sequence (DNA): TGTGCCAGCAGGGCGACGGTTGGGGCCTATGGCTACACCTTC. Encoded protein: CASRATVGAYGYTF. This chain links TRBV6-5 with TRBJ1-2, with TRBD1 as a possible D gene (5 bases). Trimming stripped 6 bases from V and 4 bases from J, with 15 bases between. The CDR3 consists of 14 residues. The germline CDR1 and CDR2 sequences are MNHEY and SVGAGI.

The CDR3 loop is CASSQDSGGSCPNEQFF. The CDR3 bases are TGTGCCAGCAGCCAAGATTCCGGGGGGTCTTGCCCCAATGAGCAGTTCTTC. J is TRBJ2-1 and V is TRBV3-1 (or the pseudogene TRBV3-2), with 7 nucleotides matching TRBD2. This CDR3 contains 17 residues. The V gene end was trimmed by 0 bases and the J gene end by 6 bases; junction bases not matched to a gene: 11. Germline V gene data show CDR1 as LGHDT and CDR2 as YNNKEL (reference sequence).